What follows are 26 T cell receptor beta chains derived from one specimen sequenced in a study of blood T cell repertoires in COVID-19. The data were produced by immunoSEQ multiplex PCR, yet TCRdb's version contains in-frame clones alone and is incomplete. There are roughly 260,000 clones in the sample; approximately 92% occur only once, and around 2.5% lies in the top ten. Material for sequencing was peripheral blood. Every receptor here comes from a person between 18 and 35 years old with COVID-19, enrolled during active disease.

This clone was seen more than once but under ten times. The rearrangement joins TRBV27 to TRBJ2-7; 7 bases agree with TRBD2. J lost 3 bases, V lost 2 bases, and 7 bases had no gene match. The V gene's germline CDR1 is MNHEY and CDR2 SMNVEV (reference sequence). The CDR3 runs 15 residues. The CDR3 DNA reads TGTGCCAGCAGTTTACGGGGGGAGAAAGTCTACGAGCAGTACTTC. Its translation: CASSLRGEKVYEQYF.

This rearrangement joins TRBV2 to TRBJ2-7; 9 nucleotides agree with TRBD1. The CDR3 length is 13 residues. Germline values: CDR1 SNHLY, CDR2 FYNNEI. Trimming took 6 bases from V and 6 from J; bases not matched to a gene: 6. CDR3 DNA: TGTGCCAGCAGCTGGGGACAGGGAGGCGAGCAGTACTTC. Protein sequence: CASSWGQGGEQYF.

The chain joins TRBV19 to TRBJ2-1; TRBD2 aligns across 11 bases. V gave up 6 bases and J gave up 8 bases; unmatched junction bases: 9. This CDR3 contains 15 residues. Germline V gene data show CDR1 as LNHDA and CDR2 as SQIVND (reference sequence). CDR3 coding DNA: TGTGCCAGTAGCCCGACTAGCGGGACCAGCCATGAGCAGTTCTTC. Protein sequence: CASSPTSGTSHEQFF.

The rearrangement joins TRBV9 to TRBJ2-1; D may be TRBD2 (6 bases). The V gene's germline CDR1 is SGDLS and CDR2 YYNGEE. V shed 0 bases and J shed 1 base, with 14 bases lying between them. CDR3 length: 17 residues. The CDR3 region has the DNA TGTGCCAGCAGCGTAGCTAGGCGGGAAAGTTCCTACAATGAGCAGTTCTTC. Amino acids: CASSVARRESSYNEQFF.

The V and J genes are TRBV11-2 and TRBJ2-1; no reliable D call. The CDR3 has 15 residues. Trimming removed 0 bases at V and 9 bases at J, with 15 bases between. CDR1 and CDR2 from the germline V gene are SGHAT and FQNNGV. The DNA of the CDR3 is TGTGCCAGCAGCTTAGATCCCCTCCTTTCGGGTGAGCAGTTCTTC. Amino acid sequence: CASSLDPLLSGEQFF.

The chain couples TRBV6-5 to TRBJ2-3; D remains ambiguous. The CDR3 has 13 amino acids. The V end lost 7 bases, the J end lost 3 bases, and 11 bases lay between the germline ends. Germline loops: CDR1 MNHEY, CDR2 SVGAGI. The CDR3 DNA is TGTGCCAGCACGCAAAGTGCGACAGATACGCAGTATTTT. Amino acid sequence: CASTQSATDTQYF.

The chain recombines TRBV10-2 with TRBJ2-7; 11 bases are shared with TRBD2. After removal of 6 bases from V and 3 bases from J, the junction contained 7 bases not matched to a gene. The germline V gene has CDR1 WSHSY and CDR2 SAAADI. The CDR3 runs 15 residues. The CDR3 DNA follows: TGCGCCAGCAGGACCACTAGCGGGAGCTTCTACGAGCAGTACTTC. It specifies CASRTTSGSFYEQYF.

The chain is built from TRBV2 and TRBJ2-1, with D possibly matching TRBD2 (5 bases). Germline CDR1 and CDR2: SNHLY and FYNNEI. The CDR3 runs to 10 residues. The CDR3 loop reads CAREGLIQFF. DNA of the CDR3: TGTGCTAGAGAGGGCTTAATCCAGTTCTTC.

The chain uses TRBV13 and TRBJ2-7; TRBD2 aligns across 10 bases. Germline V CDR1 and CDR2: PRHDT, FYEKMQ (reference sequence). Trimming removed 3 bases from V and 2 bases from J; junction bases left unmatched: 16. This CDR3 region has 19 residues. CDR3 sequence (DNA): TGTGCCAGCAGCTTTGCGGGACGTCGGACTAGCGGCCGCCCCTACGAGCAGTACTTC. Its protein product is CASSFAGRRTSGRPYEQYF. Together with reference TRBV13 and TRBJ2-7, the CDR3 gives the full variable domain: AAGVIQSPRHLIKEKRETATLKCYPIPRHDTVYWYQQGPGQDPQFLISFYEKMQSDKGSIPDRFSAQQFSDYHSELNMSSLELGDSALYFCASSFAGRRTSGRPYEQYFGPGTRLTVT.

The CDR3 sequence: CSVVLAGRYQETQYF. CDR3 nucleotide sequence: TGCAGCGTTGTGCTGGCGGGGAGGTACCAAGAGACCCAGTACTTC. The chain links TRBV29-1 to TRBJ2-5; D is possibly TRBD2 (6 bases). Germline assignment: CDR1 SQVTM and CDR2 ANQGSEA. V was trimmed by 4 bases and J by 0 bases, leaving 15 bases between them. This CDR3 is built from 15 residues.

This rearrangement joins TRBV13 to TRBJ1-3; D may be TRBD1 (5 bases). V was trimmed by 2 bases and J by 3 bases, leaving 14 bases between them. Germline CDR1 reads PRHDT; CDR2 reads FYEKMQ (reference sequence). CDR3 length: 16 amino acids. The CDR3 DNA reads as TGTGCCAGCAGCTTAACAAGCGAGCAGGGTGGAAACACCATATATTTT. Amino acids: CASSLTSEQGGNTIYF. Full variable domain (missing parts from reference TRBV13 and TRBJ1-3): AAGVIQSPRHLIKEKRETATLKCYPIPRHDTVYWYQQGPGQDPQFLISFYEKMQSDKGSIPDRFSAQQFSDYHSELNMSSLELGDSALYFCASSLTSEQGGNTIYFGEGSWLTVV.

This clone showed up just once. CDR3 protein: CASSPGTSGADTQYF. CDR3 nucleotides: TGTGCCAGCAGCCCTGGGACTAGCGGGGCAGATACGCAGTATTTT. The rearrangement links TRBV9 to TRBJ2-3; 13 positions agree with TRBD2. Germline-derived CDR1 and CDR2 are SGDLS and YYNGEE. V was clipped by 4 bases and J by 4 bases; unmatched bases: 3. The CDR3 runs 15 residues.

The chain recombines TRBV24-1 with TRBJ1-2, with 9 bases aligning to TRBD1. The CDR3 extends over 14 amino acids. The germline V gene has CDR1 KGHDR and CDR2 SFDVKD. Unmatched junction bases numbered 3, after V lost 2 bases and J lost 6 bases. CDR3 sequence: CATSDWRTGDGYTF. Here the CDR3 DNA reads TGTGCCACCAGTGATTGGAGGACAGGGGATGGCTACACCTTC.

The chain couples TRBV18 to TRBJ2-7, with 10 bases lining up with TRBD1. V shed 0 bases and J 3 bases; nucleotides not matched to a gene: 5. The CDR3 spans 16 residues. In germline, CDR1 is KGHSH, CDR2 LQKENI. The CDR3 protein is CASSPPIGQGGYEQYF. In nucleotides, the CDR3 is TGTGCCAGCTCACCACCGATAGGACAGGGGGGCTACGAGCAGTACTTC.

The chain combines TRBV6-5 with TRBJ2-5; 9 bases map to TRBD1. Germline V gene data show CDR1 as MNHEY and CDR2 as SVGAGI. With 6 bases clipped from V and 9 bases from J, the junction kept 8 bases outside the gene matches. This CDR3 comprises 13 residues. The CDR3 protein is CASRRQGGRSQYF. The CDR3 coding sequence is TGTGCCAGCAGAAGACAGGGGGGTAGGTCCCAGTACTTC.

The V and J genes are TRBV5-6 and TRBJ2-7, with D possibly being TRBD1 (6 bases). This CDR3 region has 14 residues. V lost 3 bases and J lost 2, with 12 bases in between. Germline CDR1 SGHDT, CDR2 YYEEEE. CDR3 bases: TGTGCCAGCAGCTGGACAGTTACCCCCTACGAGCAGTACTTC. This gives the protein CASSWTVTPYEQYF. The whole variable domain, filled in from reference TRBV5-6 and TRBJ2-7, reads DAGVTQSPTHLIKTRGQQVTLRCSPKSGHDTVSWYQQALGQGPQFIFQYYEEEERQRGNFPDRFSGHQFPNYSSELNVNALLLGDSALYLCASSWTVTPYEQYFGPGTRLTVT.

V gene TRBV4-1 combines with J gene TRBJ2-1, with 7 nucleotides matching TRBD2. The CDR3 is made up of 16 amino acids. Germline CDR1 and CDR2: MGHRA and YSYEKL. The V segment lost 4 bases and the J segment 3 bases; nucleotides outside the gene matches: 9. In nucleotides, the CDR3 is TGCGCCAGCAGCCCGGCCGTAGCGGGTGGCTACAATGAGCAGTTCTTC. Translated, it gives CASSPAVAGGYNEQFF.

As DNA, the CDR3 is TGTGCCAGCAGCGCGCGGACAGGACTTAATGAAAAACTGTTTTTT. Protein product: CASSARTGLNEKLFF. The genes are TRBV9 and TRBJ1-4, with 7 bases matching TRBD1. From germline, CDR1 is SGDLS and CDR2 YYNGEE. J gave up 4 bases and V 3 bases, and 6 bases lay outside the gene matches. This CDR3 contains 15 residues.

The chain carries TRBV4-2 and TRBJ1-4, with TRBD1 identical over 8 bases. V lost 4 bases and J lost 5; bases outside the gene matches: 3. This CDR3 contains 14 residues. Germline lookup yields CDR1 LGHNA and CDR2 YNFKEQ. The DNA of the CDR3 is TGTGCCAGCAGCCGCCCAGGGGGCAATGAAAAACTGTTTTTT. It yields the protein CASSRPGGNEKLFF.

The genes are TRBV7-9 and TRBJ2-7, with TRBD2 as a possible D gene (6 bases). This CDR3 region has 15 residues. With 2 bases removed from V and 3 bases from J, the gap between germline ends came to 14 bases. From germline, CDR1 is SEHNR and CDR2 FQNEAQ (reference sequence). The CDR3 DNA sequence: TGTGCCAGCAGCTTAACCATGGGGGAGGACTACGAGCAGTACTTC. Residues: CASSLTMGEDYEQYF.

This chain connects TRBV19 to TRBJ1-3, with 10 positions matching TRBD1. J gave up 0 bases and V 4 bases, and 24 bases lay outside the gene matches. The CDR3 covers 23 residues. Germline CDR1 and CDR2: LNHDA and SQIVND (reference sequence). The CDR3 protein is CASSKIIDLRDRGCWVSGNTIYF. The CDR3 nucleotides are TGTGCCAGTAGTAAGATAATCGATTTACGGGACAGGGGATGTTGGGTCTCTGGAAACACCATATATTTT.

The chain combines TRBV7-9 with TRBJ2-7, with D unclear. CDR1 is SEHNR and CDR2 is FQNEAQ in the germline V gene (reference sequence). The CDR3 is 11 residues long. Trimming pared 3 bases from V and 3 bases from J, leaving 3 bases between. CDR3 protein: CASSFLYEQYF. The DNA for the CDR3 is TGTGCCAGCAGCTTCCTCTACGAGCAGTACTTC.

V gene TRBV12-3 or TRBV12-4 combines with J gene TRBJ2-5, with unresolved D. This CDR3 spans 11 amino acids. V gave up 6 bases and J gave up 5 bases, with 7 bases separating them. The CDR3, as DNA: TGTGCCAGCAGATTGGGCGAGACCCAGTACTTC. Amino acid sequence: CASRLGETQYF.

The chain couples TRBV7-8 to TRBJ1-3; a possible D gene is TRBD1 (5 bases). Germline CDR1 SGHVS, CDR2 FQNEAQ. Trimming left V 5 bases short and J 1 base short, with 12 bases between. This CDR3 contains 15 residues. The CDR3 nucleotides read TGTGCCAGCAGCCGAAGCCAGGGTTCTGGAAACACCATATATTTT. Translation: CASSRSQGSGNTIYF.

CDR3 amino acids: CASSQGQAGTNEQFF. The DNA for the CDR3 is TGCGCCAGCAGCCAAGGGCAAGCGGGGACTAATGAGCAGTTCTTC. The rearrangement uses TRBV4-1 and TRBJ2-1; TRBD2 matches 7 bases. Germline V gene sequence: CDR1 MGHRA, CDR2 YSYEKL. This CDR3 is 15 amino acids long. J was trimmed by 7 bases and V by 1 base; bases with no gene match: 7.

This chain connects TRBV11-3 to TRBJ2-1; 9 nucleotides agree with TRBD2. Germline V gene data show CDR1 as SGHNT and CDR2 as YENEEA. The CDR3 extends over 17 amino acids. J lost 2 bases, V lost 5 bases, and 10 bases had no gene match. The CDR3 here is CASSRSTTSGAYNEQFF. Written as DNA, the CDR3 is TGTGCCAGCAGCCGCTCCACGACTAGCGGAGCCTACAATGAGCAGTTCTTC.